These T cell receptor beta chains were read from a single sample in a study of beta chain features in type 1 diabetes. Here immunoSEQ multiplex PCR was the method, and the copy in TCRdb shows in-frame clones only, minus some. The sample includes 200,000 to 300,000 clones, 9.5% to 13% of them seen just once. Sequencing input: naive CD4+ T cells from blood. Receptor source: a man aged 25 to 40 with type 1 diabetes. The CDR3 runs from the conserved cysteine through the conserved F or W. D genes are given only for firm matches. Clone size is given for some rows only: seen once, a few or many times, or a class if the clone is expanded.

NA	TRBV29-1	TRBJ2-5	NA	CSVGSQGISGLETQYF	TGCAGCGTTGGGAGTCAGGGGATTTCGGGTCTGGAGACCCAGTACTTC
few	TRBV29-1	TRBJ2-2	NA	CSVSPNTGELFF	TGCAGCGTTAGCCCTAACACCGGGGAGCTGTTTTTT
NA	TRBV7-2	TRBJ2-1	TRBD2	CASRRGGVGHEQFF	TGTGCCAGCAGGCGGGGGGGCGTAGGCCATGAGCAGTTCTTC
NA	TRBV30	TRBJ2-7	NA	CAWGVGGSYEQYF	TGTGCCTGGGGGGTCGGGGGCTCCTACGAGCAGTACTTC
few	TRBV5-1	TRBJ2-7	TRBD1	CASSLEAGGPNEQYF	TGCGCCAGCAGCTTGGAGGCAGGGGGCCCCAACGAGCAGTACTTC
NA	TRBV30	TRBJ1-5	NA	CACYAKGSNQPQHF	TGTGCCTGCTATGCAAAGGGGAGCAATCAGCCCCAGCATTTT
NA	TRBV14	TRBJ2-1	TRBD2	CASSQDVLAGYEQFF	TGTGCCAGCAGCCAAGATGTGTTAGCGGGGTATGAGCAGTTCTTC
NA	TRBV2	TRBJ2-1	TRBD1	CASTDRRQGGYNEQFF	TGTGCCAGCACCGACAGGCGACAGGGGGGCTACAATGAGCAGTTCTTC
few	TRBV4-1	TRBJ1-1	NA	CASSQDWANTEAFF	TGCGCCAGCAGCCAAGATTGGGCCAACACTGAAGCTTTCTTT
few	TRBV5-1	TRBJ1-2	NA	CASSLDRSYGYTF	TGCGCCAGCAGCTTGGACAGAAGCTATGGCTACACCTTC
NA	TRBV18	TRBJ2-1	NA	CASSPGQSSYNEQFF	TGTGCCAGCTCACCAGGGCAGAGCTCCTACAATGAGCAGTTCTTC
few	TRBV7-2	TRBJ2-1	NA	CASSLDQRYNEQFF	TGTGCCAGCAGCTTAGATCAGAGGTACAATGAGCAGTTCTTC
NA	TRBV4-1	TRBJ2-5	NA	CASSPGRQETQYF	TGCGCCAGCAGCCCGGGTCGTCAAGAGACCCAGTACTTC
few	TRBV2	TRBJ2-1	NA	CASSEAGGRNNEQFF	TGTGCCAGCAGTGAAGCGGGGGGTCGGAACAATGAGCAGTTCTTC
NA	TRBV29-1	TRBJ2-7	TRBD1	CSVCRNRDRGSYEQYF	TGCAGCGTGTGTAGAAACCGGGACAGGGGCTCCTACGAGCAGTACTTC
NA	TRBV5-1	TRBJ2-3	TRBD2	CASSPSGGAIDTQYF	TGCGCCAGCAGCCCTAGCGGGGGGGCAATAGATACGCAGTATTTT
NA	TRBV18	TRBJ2-2	NA	CASSPLGSTGELFF	TGTGCCAGCTCACCCCTTGGGAGCACCGGGGAGCTGTTTTTT
NA	TRBV4-1	TRBJ1-5	NA	CASSQGGGALGNQPQHF	TGCGCCAGCAGCCAAGGTGGGGGCGCGTTGGGCAATCAGCCCCAGCATTTT
few	TRBV28	TRBJ2-5	NA	CASRYKETQYF	TGTGCCAGCAGATATAAAGAGACCCAGTACTTC
NA	TRBV4-1	TRBJ2-3	NA	CASSLTGFPADTQYF	TGCGCCAGCAGCCTTACGGGATTTCCAGCAGATACGCAGTATTTT
NA	TRBV7-9	TRBJ2-3	NA	CASSLARAGTDTQYF	TGTGCCAGCAGCTTAGCGAGGGCCGGCACAGATACGCAGTATTTT
few	TRBV30	TRBJ1-4	NA	CAWTMNEKLFF	TGTGCCTGGACAATGAATGAAAAACTGTTTTTT
NA	TRBV27	TRBJ1-5	TRBD1	CASSPDRDQPQHF	TGTGCCAGCAGCCCGGACAGGGACCAGCCCCAGCATTTT
few	TRBV30	TRBJ2-1	NA	CAWSPLSTGQFF	TGTGCCTGGAGTCCACTCTCGACAGGGCAGTTCTTC
NA	TRBV27	TRBJ2-3	NA	CASSPSSPADTQYF	TGTGCCAGCAGTCCCAGTAGCCCCGCAGATACGCAGTATTTT
few	TRBV5-4	TRBJ1-5	TRBD1	CASSEGQGQPQHF	TGTGCCAGCAGCGAGGGACAGGGGCAGCCCCAGCATTTT
few	TRBV6-5	TRBJ1-6	TRBD1	CASSRQGEDSPLHF	TGTGCCAGCAGCCGACAGGGAGAGGATTCACCCCTCCACTTT
few	TRBV28	TRBJ2-3	NA	CASSTGTKTSTDTQYF	TGTGCCAGCAGCACCGGGACAAAGACTAGCACAGATACGCAGTATTTT
few	TRBV6-1	TRBJ2-7	NA	CASSDGSSYEQYF	TGTGCCAGCAGTGACGGGAGCTCCTACGAGCAGTACTTC
NA	TRBV4-2	TRBJ2-3	NA	CASSQLASASTDTQYF	TGTGCCAGCAGCCAATTGGCTAGTGCTAGCACAGATACGCAGTATTTT
NA	TRBV7-3	TRBJ2-7	NA	CASSLSPGFGEQYF	TGTGCCAGCAGCTTATCCCCAGGGTTCGGGGAGCAGTACTTC
NA	TRBV5-1	TRBJ1-6	NA	CASSLAWTAVRSLHF	TGCGCCAGCAGCTTGGCCTGGACAGCAGTAAGATCCCTCCACTTT
few	TRBV2	TRBJ1-6	NA	CASRGAGTSNSPLHF	TGTGCCAGCAGGGGGGCTGGGACAAGTAATTCACCCCTCCACTTT
few	TRBV7-9	TRBJ1-2	NA	CASSLTPEGGGYTF	TGTGCCAGCAGCTTAACACCCGAGGGCGGTGGCTACACCTTC
NA	TRBV5-1	TRBJ2-5	TRBD2	CASSLDSSGGEETQYF	TGCGCCAGCAGCTTGGATTCTAGCGGGGGGGAAGAGACCCAGTACTTC
few	TRBV7-2	TRBJ1-2	TRBD1	CASSHSPGTGLGYTF	TGTGCCAGCAGTCATTCCCCCGGGACAGGGCTAGGCTACACCTTC
few	TRBV27	TRBJ2-1	NA	CASMDTANEQFF	TGTGCCAGCATGGACACGGCGAATGAGCAGTTCTTC
few	TRBV19	TRBJ2-7	TRBD2	CASRGTSGRSSYEQYF	TGTGCCAGTAGAGGGACTAGCGGTCGGAGCTCCTACGAGCAGTACTTC
NA	TRBV7-9	TRBJ1-2	TRBD1	CASSWTGENYGYTF	TGTGCCAGCAGCTGGACAGGGGAGAACTATGGCTACACCTTC
few	TRBV29-1	TRBJ2-7	NA	CSGTVSSYEQYF	TGCAGCGGAACAGTGAGTTCCTACGAGCAGTACTTC
NA	TRBV4-1	TRBJ2-2	NA	CASSQDAIPRYGELFF	TGCGCCAGCAGCCAAGATGCTATACCCCGGTACGGGGAGCTGTTTTTT
NA	TRBV18	TRBJ1-2	TRBD1	CASSPVTTQGAEGGYTF	TGTGCCAGCTCACCAGTGACGACCCAGGGGGCTGAGGGTGGCTACACCTTC
NA	TRBV28	TRBJ1-5	NA	CASSSTRAQHF	TGTGCCAGCAGTTCCACTAGGGCCCAGCATTTT
few	TRBV6-5	TRBJ1-5	TRBD1	CASSLTGVNQPQHF	TGTGCCAGCAGTTTGACAGGGGTCAATCAGCCCCAGCATTTT
NA	TRBV29-1	TRBJ2-7	NA	CSVRGPTRGGIYEQYF	TGCAGCGTTAGGGGACCAACTAGAGGGGGAATCTACGAGCAGTACTTC
NA	TRBV6-5	TRBJ2-3	TRBD2	CASSYTGTSGTDTQYF	TGTGCCAGCAGTTACACGGGGACTAGCGGCACAGATACGCAGTATTTT
few	TRBV2	TRBJ1-5	TRBD1	CASTGGQGFQPQHF	TGTGCCAGCACAGGGGGACAGGGCTTTCAGCCCCAGCATTTT
few	TRBV2	TRBJ2-3	TRBD2	CASGQLAGGADTQYF	TGTGCCAGCGGCCAACTAGCGGGGGGGGCGGATACGCAGTATTTT
NA	TRBV5-5	TRBJ2-3	TRBD1	CASSSRGTSTDTQYF	TGTGCCAGCAGCTCCAGGGGGACAAGCACAGATACGCAGTATTTT
few	TRBV6-5	TRBJ2-5	TRBD2	CASSGSGGRETQYF	TGTGCCAGCAGTGGTAGCGGGGGAAGGGAGACCCAGTACTTC